This T cell receptor (beta chain) comes out of a study of blood T cell repertoires in COVID-19. About the research overall: The analysed material was cDNA or gDNA that came from T cells, B-cell-depleted T cells, or PBMCs.

Participants' own reports of clinical history determined their cohort assignment. TCRdb's table, derived via immunoSEQ multiplex PCR, lists solely in-frame clones and lacks some. The sample has over 350,000 clones, approximately 90% seen once; the top ten hold under 2.5%. The TCR comes from a woman aged 18-35 years with acute COVID-19. Sequenced material: PBMCs or T cells enriched from blood (not recorded which).

This chain's CDR3 is CSSGGAYEQYF. The CDR3 DNA reads TGTAGTAGCGGGGGGGCCTACGAGCAGTACTTC. V usage is TRBV6-5 and J usage is TRBJ2-7; 11 bases are a match to TRBD2. Germline assignment: CDR1 MNHEY and CDR2 SVGAGI. The CDR3 totals 11 residues.